This section outlines one T cell receptor beta chain sequence together with its context. Authors' analysis steps: From reference gene primer amplification, estimates of nucleated cell counts were derived. Sequencing used immunoSEQ multiplex PCR; TCRdb keeps in-frame clones, though not all of them. The V and J calls and clone size come from that table; D and trimming were worked out from the DNA. This table has over 100,000 clones, about nine tenths appearing once. The CDR3 runs 13 residues. Germline values: CDR1 SEHNR, CDR2 FQNEAQ (reference sequence). Trimming took 2 bases from V and 0 from J, leaving 4 bases between them. These data come from a study of blood T cell repertoires in COVID-19. Study as a whole: Material from acute and convalescent COVID-19 was sourced from the United States, Italy and Spain. T cells, B-cell-depleted T cells, or PBMCs supplied cDNA or gDNA.

Source material: peripheral blood. The origin of this receptor is a middle-aged man with acute or convalescent COVID-19. The chain employs TRBV7-9 and TRBJ1-1; D gene ambiguous. CDR3 sequence: CASSLLMNTEAFF. CDR3 DNA: TGTGCCAGCAGCTTACTTATGAACACTGAAGCTTTCTTT.